Shown below are 26 T cell receptor beta chains from a single sample sequenced in a study of CD8+CD57+ T cells in acquired aplastic anemia. Genomic DNA, serving as template, underwent TCR beta VDJ and CDR3 profiling. TCRdb fed the reads into MiXCR, producing one record per CDR3 protein. The repertoire has 35,000 to 45,000 distinct CDR3 sequences, approximately 67% of them found once; the top ten carry less than 25%. The sequenced material came from sorted CD4+, CD8+, or CD8+CD57+ T cells (not recorded which) from PBMCs. Every receptor here comes from a human donor in good health, serving as a control.

J is TRBJ2-7 and V is TRBV10-2, with 9 bases aligning to TRBD1. V trimming: 7 bases; J trimming: 3 bases; junction bases outside the gene matches: 7. Germline assignment: CDR1 WSHSY and CDR2 SAAADI. CDR3 length: 14 amino acids. CDR3 in amino acids: CASNAGTGFYEQYF. The CDR3 DNA sequence: TGCGCCAGCAACGCCGGGACAGGGTTCTACGAGCAGTACTTC.

The J gene is TRBJ1-2, the V gene TRBV5-1, with D tentatively TRBD1 (5 bases). The germline gives CDR1 SGHRS, CDR2 YFSETQ. Trimming cost V 6 bases and J 8 bases, with 17 bases left between them. CDR3 size: 13 residues. CDR3 protein: CASTRGTGHGYTF. In DNA, the CDR3 is TGCGCCAGCACCCGAGGGACGGGGCACGGCTACACCTTC.

The rearrangement joins TRBV10-2 to TRBJ2-7; the D gene could be TRBD1 or TRBD2 (5 bases each). The CDR3 is made up of 11 amino acids. V lost 7 bases and J 3 bases, leaving 7 bases between the germline ends. CDR1 is WSHSY and CDR2 is SAAADI in the germline V gene. The CDR3 DNA reads TGCGCCAGCACTGGGGGCTACGAGCAGTACTTC. Protein: CASTGGYEQYF.

This chain uses TRBV15 with TRBJ2-7; 9 bases align to TRBD1. The CDR3 covers 14 residues. Germline lookup yields CDR1 LNHNV and CDR2 YYDKDF (reference sequence). V was clipped by 4 bases and J by 3 bases; unmatched bases: 4. The CDR3 sequence: CATSTSTGGYEQYV. CDR3 nucleotide sequence: TGTGCCACCAGCACCTCGACAGGGGGCTACGAGCAGTACGTC.

This clonotype has a count of ten or more. The rearrangement uses TRBV5-1 and TRBJ1-2, with D perhaps matching TRBD1 (5 bases). CDR3 length: 14 residues. Germline lookup yields CDR1 SGHRS and CDR2 YFSETQ. V lost 5 bases and J lost 6, with 17 bases in between. The CDR3 nucleotides are TGCGCCAGCAGATATGACAGAGTCCTCGATGGCTACACCTTC. This gives the protein CASRYDRVLDGYTF.

V usage is TRBV7-2 and J usage is TRBJ2-3; no clear D gene. Trimming pared 5 bases from V and 8 bases from J, leaving 11 bases between. From germline, CDR1 is SGHTA and CDR2 FQGNSA. The CDR3 extends over 12 amino acids. CDR3 DNA sequence: TGTGCCAGCAGCCCCCCCGTCGGTACGCAGTATTTT. Translated, it gives CASSPPVGTQYF.

This clonotype has ten or more counts. The chain is built from TRBV27 and TRBJ1-2, with 10 bases identical to TRBD1. Germline values: CDR1 MNHEY, CDR2 SMNVEV (reference sequence). The CDR3 spans 18 residues. Trimming at V came to 4 bases and at J to 0 bases, leaving 11 bases not matched to a gene. CDR3 region: CASSSLVTGGPTNYGYTF. CDR3 bases: TGTGCCAGCAGTTCCTTGGTGACAGGGGGCCCAACTAACTATGGCTACACCTTC.

The count of this clonotype is one. The J gene is TRBJ2-7, the V gene TRBV19; D is perhaps TRBD2 (6 bases). Trimming shortened V by 0 bases and J by 6 bases, and 12 bases separated the two germline ends. Germline V gene data show CDR1 as LNHDA and CDR2 as SQIVND (reference sequence). The CDR3 length is 14 residues. CDR3 loop: CASSIERDAGEQYF. CDR3 in DNA: TGTGCCAGTAGTATAGAGCGGGACGCGGGCGAGCAGTACTTC.

This rearrangement joins TRBV24-1 to TRBJ1-5; 7 positions match TRBD1. This CDR3 region has 15 residues. Trimming cost V 6 bases and J 1 base; bases outside gene matches: 5. CDR1 and CDR2 from the germline V gene are KGHDR and SFDVKD. CDR3 bases: TGTGCCACCAGTCGAGAAGGGGGCAGCAATCAGCCCCAGCATTTT. Its translation is CATSREGGSNQPQHF.

This clonotype has a count of ten or more. The CDR3 reads CASSPDPGAGGIYNEQFF. The CDR3 DNA sequence: TGTGCCAGCAGCCCAGACCCCGGCGCGGGGGGCATTTACAATGAGCAGTTCTTC. This chain links TRBV4-2 with TRBJ2-1; TRBD2 matches at 8 bases. The CDR3 totals 18 residues. Germline CDR1 is LGHNA and CDR2 is YNFKEQ. V dropped 4 bases and J dropped 4; count of bases not matched to a gene: 15.

The gene calls are TRBV19 and TRBJ2-7; no reliable D call. The CDR3 covers 14 residues. Germline CDR1 is LNHDA and CDR2 is SQIVND (reference sequence). Trimming shortened V by 5 bases and J by 2 bases, and 13 bases separated the two germline ends. For the CDR3, the DNA is TGTGCCAGTAGTCTATCGGCGAATGCCTACGAGCAGTACTTC. This translates into CASSLSANAYEQYF.

Notes on this clonotype: A junction end diverges from the germline sequence, so it may reflect a read error. The gene calls are TRBV27 and TRBJ1-2, with D unclear. Germline values: CDR1 MNHEY, CDR2 SMNVEV (reference sequence). There are 16 residues in the CDR3. CDR3 loop: CASSQSTVALDYGYTF. The DNA for the CDR3 is TGCGCCAGCAGCCAGTCCACGGTTGCGTTGGACTATGGCTACACCTTC.

This chain joins TRBV10-3 and TRBJ1-1; tentative D call: TRBD1 (5 bases). The CDR3 contains 14 residues. Germline V gene lookup returns CDR1 ENHRY and CDR2 SYGVKD. V lost 0 bases and J lost 3, with 8 bases in between. The DNA of the CDR3 is TGTGCCATCAGTGAGTCGGGGCAACACACTGAAGCTTTCTTT. This encodes CAISESGQHTEAFF.

The J gene is TRBJ2-5, the V gene TRBV2, with 8 bases identical to TRBD1. J was trimmed by 5 bases and V by 8 bases; bases with no gene match: 13. The CDR3 is 15 residues long. Per the germline V gene, CDR1 is SNHLY and CDR2 is FYNNEI. The CDR3 region has the DNA TGTGCCAGCCGCCCTTACCAGGGGGCCTGGGAGACCCAGTACTTC. Translating it yields CASRPYQGAWETQYF.

The J gene is TRBJ2-1, the V gene TRBV24-1; D remains ambiguous. The germline V gene encodes CDR1 KGHDR and CDR2 SFDVKD. This CDR3 comprises 13 residues. V dropped 3 bases and J dropped 9 bases, with 11 bases sitting between them. Here the CDR3 DNA reads TGTGCCACCAGTGATGCCGCTTCAAGTGAGCAGTTCTTC. This codes for CATSDAASSEQFF.

This chain joins TRBV10-3 and TRBJ2-7; no clear D. The CDR3 runs to 11 residues. V shed 6 bases and J shed 3 bases, with 6 bases lying between them. Per germline, CDR1 ENHRY and CDR2 SYGVKD. CDR3 amino acids: CAIRAGYEQYF. In DNA, the CDR3 is TGTGCCATCAGGGCCGGCTACGAGCAGTACTTC.

This clonotype came up many times. This sequence joins TRBV28 and TRBJ1-5; 7 bases align to TRBD1. The CDR3 is 16 residues long. CDR1 and CDR2 from the germline V gene are MDHEN and SYDVKM. J was trimmed by 2 bases and V by 6 bases; bases with no gene match: 10. Here the CDR3 reads CASSPSGTVGNQPQHF. CDR3 nucleotide sequence: TGTGCCAGCAGCCCCTCCGGGACAGTGGGCAATCAGCCCCAGCATTTT.

V and J are TRBV6-1 and TRBJ2-7; TRBD1 is a possible D gene (6 bases). The CDR3 is 15 residues long. V was pared by 4 bases and J by 1 base, with 14 bases between. From germline, CDR1 is MNHNS and CDR2 SASEGT. The CDR3 DNA is TGTGCCAGCAGTGCCCCGGACAGCCGTTCCTACGAGCAGTACTTC. Translation gives CASSAPDSRSYEQYF.

The chain combines TRBV15 with TRBJ2-1; D is unresolved. V was cut by 0 bases and J by 14 bases, with 11 bases left in between. The CDR3 contains 12 residues. CDR1 LNHNV and CDR2 YYDKDF come from the germline V gene (reference sequence). The CDR3 here is CATSREAQREFF. In nucleotides, the CDR3 is TGTGCCACCAGCAGAGAAGCACAGCGAGAGTTCTTC.

The chain couples TRBV7-9 to TRBJ2-2; D gene unclear. Trimming stripped 1 base from V and 7 bases from J, with 4 bases between. The germline gives CDR1 SEHNR, CDR2 FQNEAQ (reference sequence). This CDR3 is built from 12 residues. CDR3 in amino acids: CASSLVGGELFF. The CDR3 nucleotides are TGTGCCAGCAGCTTAGTTGGCGGGGAGCTGTTTTTT.

The CDR3 region is CSVEGQGDYEQYF. DNA of the CDR3: TGCAGCGTTGAAGGACAGGGGGACTACGAGCAGTACTTC. The chain links TRBV29-1 to TRBJ2-7; TRBD1 matches at 9 bases. The trim removed 1 base at V and 3 bases at J, leaving 1 base unmatched. The CDR3 is made up of 13 amino acids. CDR1 and CDR2 (germline): SQVTM, ANQGSEA.

The chain combines TRBV6-1 with TRBJ1-1, with 9 bases lining up with TRBD1. Germline CDR1 and CDR2: MNHNS and SASEGT. The CDR3 is 13 amino acids. J was trimmed by 8 bases and V by 5 bases; bases with no gene match: 6. CDR3 coding DNA: TGTGCCAGCAGTCGTACAGGGGGCGGCGAAGCTTTCTTT. It yields the protein CASSRTGGGEAFF.

This rearrangement joins TRBV7-9 to TRBJ1-4; D is uncertain. In germline, CDR1 is SEHNR, CDR2 FQNEAQ (reference sequence). Trimming took 1 base from V and 6 from J, leaving 3 bases between them. CDR3 size: 12 residues. CDR3 in amino acids: CASSLEDEKLFF. The CDR3 DNA follows: TGTGCCAGCAGCTTAGAGGATGAAAAACTGTTTTTT.

The rearrangement uses TRBV11-2 and TRBJ2-5, with a tentative D call TRBD2 (5 bases). Germline CDR1 and CDR2: SGHAT and FQNNGV. The CDR3 length is 12 residues. V dropped 3 bases and J dropped 7 bases, with 9 bases sitting between them. The CDR3 reads CASSLDWVTQYF. As DNA, the CDR3 is TGTGCCAGCAGCTTGGACTGGGTGACCCAGTACTTC.

This clonotype was counted ten times or more. The rearrangement joins TRBV5-6 to TRBJ1-3; 7 bases line up with TRBD1. This CDR3 has 17 residues. Germline trimming cut 2 bases from V and 0 bases from J; bases unmatched to any gene: 8. Germline V gives CDR1 SGHDT, CDR2 YYEEEE. CDR3 in amino acids: CASSFDPGQYSGNTIYF. CDR3 sequence (DNA): TGTGCCAGCAGCTTTGATCCGGGACAGTACTCTGGAAACACCATATATTTT.

V and J are TRBV19 and TRBJ2-3, with a weak D call TRBD2 (5 bases). This CDR3 has 14 amino acids. V lost 7 bases to trimming and J lost 2 bases, with 13 bases between them. Germline V CDR1 and CDR2: LNHDA, SQIVND (reference sequence). The CDR3 protein is CASNRLGLTDTQYF. The DNA of the CDR3 is TGTGCCAGTAATCGATTAGGACTCACAGATACGCAGTATTTT.